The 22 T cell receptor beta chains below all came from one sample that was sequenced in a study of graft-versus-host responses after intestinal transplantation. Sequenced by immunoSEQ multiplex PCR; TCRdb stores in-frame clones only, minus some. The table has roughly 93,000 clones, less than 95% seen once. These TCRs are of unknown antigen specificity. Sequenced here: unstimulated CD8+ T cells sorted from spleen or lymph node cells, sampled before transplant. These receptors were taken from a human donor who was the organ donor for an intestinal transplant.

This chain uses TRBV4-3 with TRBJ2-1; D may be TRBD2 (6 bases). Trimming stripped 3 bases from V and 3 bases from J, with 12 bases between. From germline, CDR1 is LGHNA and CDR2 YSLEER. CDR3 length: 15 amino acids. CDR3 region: CASSHASDFYNEQFF. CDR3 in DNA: TGCGCCAGCAGCCATGCTAGCGACTTCTACAATGAGCAGTTCTTC.

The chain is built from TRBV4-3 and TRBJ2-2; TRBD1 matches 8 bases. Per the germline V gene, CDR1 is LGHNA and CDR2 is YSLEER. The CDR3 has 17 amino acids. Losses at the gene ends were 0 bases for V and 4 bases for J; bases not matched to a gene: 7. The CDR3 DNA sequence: TGCGCCAGCAGCCAAGATAATAGCAGGGGGCGCACCGGGGAGCTGTTTTTT. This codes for CASSQDNSRGRTGELFF.

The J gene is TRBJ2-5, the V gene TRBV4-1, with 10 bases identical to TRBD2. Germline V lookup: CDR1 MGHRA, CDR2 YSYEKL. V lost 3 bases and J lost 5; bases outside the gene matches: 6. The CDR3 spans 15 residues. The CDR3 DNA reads TGCGCCAGCAGCCATGGACTAGCGGAGGGGGAGACCCAGTACTTC. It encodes CASSHGLAEGETQYF.

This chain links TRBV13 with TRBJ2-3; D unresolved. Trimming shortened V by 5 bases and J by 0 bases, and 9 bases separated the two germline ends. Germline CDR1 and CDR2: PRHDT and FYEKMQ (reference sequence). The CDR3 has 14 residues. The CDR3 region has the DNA TGTGCCAGCAGCCCCCGGTCTAGCACAGATACGCAGTATTTT. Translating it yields CASSPRSSTDTQYF.

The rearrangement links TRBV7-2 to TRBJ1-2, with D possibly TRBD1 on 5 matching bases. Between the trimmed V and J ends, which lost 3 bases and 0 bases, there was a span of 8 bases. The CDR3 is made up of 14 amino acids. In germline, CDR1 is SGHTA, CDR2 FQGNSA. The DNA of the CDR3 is TGTGCCAGCAGCTTTGGGGCTTCTAACTATGGCTACACCTTC. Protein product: CASSFGASNYGYTF.

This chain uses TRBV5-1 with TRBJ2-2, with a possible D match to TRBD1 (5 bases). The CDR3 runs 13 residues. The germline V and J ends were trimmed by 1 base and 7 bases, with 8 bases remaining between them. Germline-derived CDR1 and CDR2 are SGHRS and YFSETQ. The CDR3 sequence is CASSLRGDGELFF. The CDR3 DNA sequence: TGCGCCAGCAGCTTGAGGGGCGACGGGGAGCTGTTTTTT. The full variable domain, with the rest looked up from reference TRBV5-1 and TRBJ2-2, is KAGVTQTPRYLIKTRGQQVTLSCSPISGHRSVSWYQQTPGQGLQFLFEYFSETQRNKGNFPGRFSGRQFSNSRSEMNVSTLELGDSALYLCASSLRGDGELFFGEGSRLTVL.

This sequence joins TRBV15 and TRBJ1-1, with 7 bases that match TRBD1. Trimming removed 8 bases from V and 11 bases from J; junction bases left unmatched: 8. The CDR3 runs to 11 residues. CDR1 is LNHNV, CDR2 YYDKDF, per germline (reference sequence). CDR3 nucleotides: TGTGCCACCGGCGAAAACAGGGGTGCTTTCTTT. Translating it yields CATGENRGAFF.

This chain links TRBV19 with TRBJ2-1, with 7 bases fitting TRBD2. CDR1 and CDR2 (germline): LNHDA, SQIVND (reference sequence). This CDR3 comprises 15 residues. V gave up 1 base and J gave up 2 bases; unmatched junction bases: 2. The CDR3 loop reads CASSIGGGTYNEQFF. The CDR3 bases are TGTGCCAGTAGTATAGGGGGGGGGACCTACAATGAGCAGTTCTTC.

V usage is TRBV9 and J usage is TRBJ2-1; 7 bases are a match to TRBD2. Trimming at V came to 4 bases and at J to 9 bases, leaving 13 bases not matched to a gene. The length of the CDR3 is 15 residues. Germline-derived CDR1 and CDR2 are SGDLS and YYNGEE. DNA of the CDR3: TGTGCCAGCAGCCCCAGCCAGCGGGGTTTCCCTGAGCAGTTCTTC. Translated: CASSPSQRGFPEQFF.

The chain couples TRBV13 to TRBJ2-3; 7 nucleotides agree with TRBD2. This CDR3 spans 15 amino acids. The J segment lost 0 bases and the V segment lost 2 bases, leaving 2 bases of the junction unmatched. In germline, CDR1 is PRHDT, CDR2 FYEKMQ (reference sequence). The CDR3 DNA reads TGTGCCAGCAGCTTACCGGGGGGAAGCACAGATACGCAGTATTTT. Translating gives CASSLPGGSTDTQYF.

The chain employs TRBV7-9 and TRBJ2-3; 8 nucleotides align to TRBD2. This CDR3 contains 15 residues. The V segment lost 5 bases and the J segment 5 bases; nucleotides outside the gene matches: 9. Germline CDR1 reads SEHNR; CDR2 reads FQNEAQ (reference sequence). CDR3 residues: CASSIGGGRKDTQYF. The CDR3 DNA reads TGTGCCAGCAGCATAGGCGGGGGGCGGAAAGATACGCAGTATTTT. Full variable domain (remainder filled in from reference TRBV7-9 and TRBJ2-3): DTGVSQNPRHKITKRGQNVTFRCDPISEHNRLYWYRQTLGQGPEFLTYFQNEAQLEKSRLLSDRFSAERPKGSFSTLEIQRTEQGDSAMYLCASSIGGGRKDTQYFGPGTRLTVL.

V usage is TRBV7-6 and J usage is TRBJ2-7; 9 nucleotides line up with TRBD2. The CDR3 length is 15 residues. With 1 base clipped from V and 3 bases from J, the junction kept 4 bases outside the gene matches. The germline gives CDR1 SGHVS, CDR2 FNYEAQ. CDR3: CASSLEAGGHYEQYF. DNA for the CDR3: TGTGCCAGCAGCTTAGAAGCGGGGGGACACTACGAGCAGTACTTC. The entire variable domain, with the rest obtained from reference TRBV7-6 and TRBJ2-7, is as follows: GAGVSQSPRYKVTKRGQDVALRCDPISGHVSLYWYRQALGQGPEFLTYFNYEAQQDKSGLPNDRFSAERPEGSISTLTIQRTEQRDSAMYRCASSLEAGGHYEQYFGPGTRLTVT.

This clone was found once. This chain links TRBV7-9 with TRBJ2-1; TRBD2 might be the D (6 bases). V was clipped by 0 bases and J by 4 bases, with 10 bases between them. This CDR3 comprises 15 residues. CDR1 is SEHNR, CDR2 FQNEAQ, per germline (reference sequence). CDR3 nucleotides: TGTGCCAGCAGCTTAGCGCGGGGTATTTACAATGAGCAGTTCTTC. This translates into CASSLARGIYNEQFF.

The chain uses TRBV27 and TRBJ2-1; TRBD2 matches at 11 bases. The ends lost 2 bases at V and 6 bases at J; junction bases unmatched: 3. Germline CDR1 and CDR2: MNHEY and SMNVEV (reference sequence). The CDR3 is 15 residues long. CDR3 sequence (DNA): TGTGCCAGCAGTTTAGCCGGACTAGCGGGCAATGAGCAGTTCTTC. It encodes CASSLAGLAGNEQFF.

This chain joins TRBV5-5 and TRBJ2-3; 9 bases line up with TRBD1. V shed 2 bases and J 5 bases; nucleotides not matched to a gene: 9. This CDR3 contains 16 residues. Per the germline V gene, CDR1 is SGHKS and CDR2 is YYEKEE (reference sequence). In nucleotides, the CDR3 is TGTGCCAGCAGCTTTCCGGACAGGGGTTTTAGAGATACGCAGTATTTT. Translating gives CASSFPDRGFRDTQYF.

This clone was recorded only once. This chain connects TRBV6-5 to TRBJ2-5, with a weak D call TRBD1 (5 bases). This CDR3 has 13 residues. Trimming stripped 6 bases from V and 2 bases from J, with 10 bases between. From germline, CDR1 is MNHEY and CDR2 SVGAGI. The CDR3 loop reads CASRTALQETQYF. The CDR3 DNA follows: TGTGCCAGCAGGACAGCCCTACAAGAGACCCAGTACTTC.

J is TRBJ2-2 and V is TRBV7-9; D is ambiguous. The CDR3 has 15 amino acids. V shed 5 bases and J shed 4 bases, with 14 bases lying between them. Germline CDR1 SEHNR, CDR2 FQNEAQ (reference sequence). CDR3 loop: CASSPDTDGTGELFF. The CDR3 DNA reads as TGTGCCAGCAGCCCCGACACCGACGGCACCGGGGAGCTGTTTTTT.

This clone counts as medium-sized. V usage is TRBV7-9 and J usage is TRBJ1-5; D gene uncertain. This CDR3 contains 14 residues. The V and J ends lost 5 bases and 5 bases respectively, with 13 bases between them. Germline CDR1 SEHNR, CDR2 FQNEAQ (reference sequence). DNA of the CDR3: TGTGCCAGCAGCCTCGAGGGCGCCTATCAGCCCCAGCATTTT. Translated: CASSLEGAYQPQHF.

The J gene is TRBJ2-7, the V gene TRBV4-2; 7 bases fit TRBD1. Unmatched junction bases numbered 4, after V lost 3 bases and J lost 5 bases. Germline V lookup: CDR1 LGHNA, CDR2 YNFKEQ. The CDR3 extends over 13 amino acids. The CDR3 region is CASSHTGVNEQYF. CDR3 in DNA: TGTGCCAGCAGCCATACAGGGGTCAACGAGCAGTACTTC.

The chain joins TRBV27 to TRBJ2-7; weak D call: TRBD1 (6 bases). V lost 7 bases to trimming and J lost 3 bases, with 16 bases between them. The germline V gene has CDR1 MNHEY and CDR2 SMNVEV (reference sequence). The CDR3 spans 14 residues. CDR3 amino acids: CASTPRVGGYEQYF. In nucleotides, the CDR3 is TGTGCCAGCACGCCCCGGGTAGGGGGCTACGAGCAGTACTTC.

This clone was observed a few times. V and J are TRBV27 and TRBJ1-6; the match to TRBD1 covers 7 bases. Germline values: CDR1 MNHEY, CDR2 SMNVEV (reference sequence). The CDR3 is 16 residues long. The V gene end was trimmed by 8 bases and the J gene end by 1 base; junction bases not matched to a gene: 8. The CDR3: CASPLTGESYNSPLHF. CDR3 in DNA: TGTGCCAGCCCCCTCACAGGGGAGTCCTATAATTCACCCCTCCACTTT.

The CDR3 here is CASSQDQVQAAVNYGYTF. Written as DNA, the CDR3 is TGCGCCAGCAGCCAAGATCAGGTCCAGGCCGCCGTTAACTATGGCTACACCTTC. The chain carries TRBV4-1 and TRBJ1-2; D not certain. CDR3 length: 18 residues. Germline lookup yields CDR1 MGHRA and CDR2 YSYEKL. V was clipped by 0 bases and J by 1 base, with 18 bases between them.